These T cell receptor beta chains were read from a single sample in a study of blood T cell repertoires in COVID-19. Sequencing was performed with immunoSEQ multiplex PCR; in TCRdb, only in-frame clones are kept and a portion is missing. The sample consists of around 160,000 clones, roughly 82% of them appearing once. The sample comprised PBMCs or T cells enriched from blood (not recorded which). Source of these receptors: a man aged 50 to 59 who had recovered from COVID-19. Both conserved end residues are part of each CDR3. D genes are given only for firm matches. Clone sizes are given selectively: once, few, many, or a class where the clone is expanded.

J gene: TRBJ2-7; clone size: .; V gene: TRBV3-1/TRBV3-2; D gene: .; CDR3 protein: CASSRFSYYEQYF; CDR3 DNA: TGTGCCAGCAGCCGATTTAGCTACTACGAGCAGTACTTC
J gene: TRBJ2-5; clone size: .; V gene: TRBV6-5; D gene: .; CDR3 protein: CASSETPARQETQYF; CDR3 DNA: TGTGCCAGCAGCGAGACGCCGGCGAGGCAAGAGACCCAGTACTTC
J gene: TRBJ2-2; clone size: few; V gene: TRBV5-6; D gene: TRBD2; CDR3 protein: CASSLLSGRNTGELFF; CDR3 DNA: TGTGCCAGCAGCCTGCTTAGCGGGAGAAACACCGGGGAGCTGTTTTTT
J gene: TRBJ2-7; clone size: .; V gene: TRBV5-1; D gene: .; CDR3 protein: CASSPEGISYEQYF; CDR3 DNA: TGCGCCAGCAGCCCGGAGGGCATTTCCTACGAGCAGTACTTC
J gene: TRBJ1-6; clone size: .; V gene: TRBV25-1; D gene: TRBD1; CDR3 protein: CASRQGNSPLHF; CDR3 DNA: TGTGCCAGCCGACAGGGTAATTCACCCCTCCACTTT
J gene: TRBJ2-2; clone size: once; V gene: TRBV20-1; D gene: .; CDR3 protein: CSASNRDTGELFF; CDR3 DNA: TGCAGTGCTAGTAACAGGGACACCGGGGAGCTGTTTTTT
J gene: TRBJ2-2; clone size: .; V gene: TRBV6-5; D gene: TRBD1; CDR3 protein: CASRNQGAVTGELFF; CDR3 DNA: TGTGCCAGCAGAAATCAGGGGGCCGTAACCGGGGAGCTGTTTTTT
J gene: TRBJ2-7; clone size: .; V gene: TRBV5-1; D gene: .; CDR3 protein: CASSFGDSGEQYF; CDR3 DNA: TGCGCCAGCAGCTTCGGGGATTCTGGGGAGCAGTACTTC
J gene: TRBJ2-2; clone size: once; V gene: TRBV3-1/TRBV3-2; D gene: .; CDR3 protein: CASSQVLNLWRGETGELFF; CDR3 DNA: TGTGCCAGCAGCCAAGTTCTTAATTTGTGGAGGGGCGAAACCGGGGAGCTGTTTTTT
J gene: TRBJ1-5; clone size: .; V gene: TRBV24-1; D gene: TRBD1; CDR3 protein: CATSDTTGTGISQPQHF; CDR3 DNA: TGTGCCACCAGTGACACGACAGGGACAGGGATTAGTCAGCCCCAGCATTTT
J gene: TRBJ2-7; clone size: .; V gene: TRBV5-1; D gene: .; CDR3 protein: CASSLSAFSIVYEQYF; CDR3 DNA: TGCGCCAGCAGCTTGAGCGCTTTCAGCATCGTCTACGAGCAGTACTTC
J gene: TRBJ2-7; clone size: .; V gene: TRBV28; D gene: .; CDR3 protein: CASSFSNHEQYF; CDR3 DNA: TGTGCCAGCAGTTTTAGCAACCACGAGCAGTACTTC
J gene: TRBJ1-5; clone size: .; V gene: TRBV10-3; D gene: .; CDR3 protein: CAISESRGNQPQHF; CDR3 DNA: TGTGCCATCAGTGAGTCAAGGGGTAATCAGCCCCAGCATTTT
J gene: TRBJ2-1; clone size: .; V gene: TRBV4-2; D gene: TRBD2; CDR3 protein: CASSQDLLAGIESSYNEQFF; CDR3 DNA: TGTGCCAGCAGCCAAGATCTTTTAGCGGGGATTGAAAGCTCCTACAATGAGCAGTTCTTC
J gene: TRBJ2-2; clone size: .; V gene: TRBV24-1; D gene: .; CDR3 protein: CATSPPNTGELFF; CDR3 DNA: TGTGCCACCTCCCCTCCGAACACCGGGGAGCTGTTTTTT
J gene: TRBJ1-2; clone size: .; V gene: TRBV4-1; D gene: .; CDR3 protein: CASSQGTGNYGYTF; CDR3 DNA: TGCGCCAGCAGCCAAGGGACGGGAAACTATGGCTACACCTTC
J gene: TRBJ1-2; clone size: once; V gene: TRBV28; D gene: .; CDR3 protein: CASSPLAGVRGYTF; CDR3 DNA: TGTGCCAGCAGCCCTCTCGCAGGGGTTCGTGGCTACACCTTC
J gene: TRBJ1-6; clone size: .; V gene: TRBV5-8; D gene: .; CDR3 protein: CASRFGVLGNSPLHF; CDR3 DNA: TGTGCCAGCAGGTTCGGGGTTTTGGGTAATTCACCCCTCCACTTT
J gene: TRBJ2-7; clone size: .; V gene: TRBV27; D gene: TRBD1; CDR3 protein: CASSQGGAKLNWFEQYF; CDR3 DNA: TGTGCCAGCAGTCAAGGGGGCGCAAAGTTGAATTGGTTCGAGCAGTACTTC
J gene: TRBJ2-1; clone size: .; V gene: TRBV15; D gene: .; CDR3 protein: CATSATQGLMVNEQFF; CDR3 DNA: TGTGCCACCAGCGCCACGCAGGGACTTATGGTCAATGAGCAGTTCTTC
J gene: TRBJ1-1; clone size: once; V gene: TRBV25-1; D gene: .; CDR3 protein: CASSAYPGKLTEAFF; CDR3 DNA: TGTGCCAGCAGTGCCTACCCAGGGAAACTTACTGAAGCTTTCTTT
J gene: TRBJ2-2; clone size: few; V gene: TRBV3-1/TRBV3-2; D gene: .; CDR3 protein: CASSQGAGSNTGELFF; CDR3 DNA: TGTGCCAGCAGCCAAGGGGCGGGGTCGAACACCGGGGAGCTGTTTTTT
J gene: TRBJ2-7; clone size: .; V gene: TRBV4-2; D gene: .; CDR3 protein: CASSQDWGVQMGQYF; CDR3 DNA: TGTGCCAGCAGCCAAGACTGGGGGGTCCAGATGGGGCAGTACTTC
J gene: TRBJ2-2; clone size: .; V gene: TRBV5-1; D gene: TRBD2; CDR3 protein: CASSLSGTGTGELFF; CDR3 DNA: TGCGCCAGCAGCTTGAGCGGGACGGGCACCGGGGAGCTGTTTTTT
J gene: TRBJ2-1; clone size: .; V gene: TRBV11-3; D gene: .; CDR3 protein: CASSSGYFWDNEQFF; CDR3 DNA: TGTGCCAGCAGCTCAGGATATTTTTGGGACAATGAGCAGTTCTTC
J gene: TRBJ2-3; clone size: .; V gene: TRBV6-5; D gene: .; CDR3 protein: CASSYASRTDTQYF; CDR3 DNA: TGTGCCAGCAGTTACGCTAGTCGCACAGATACGCAGTATTTT
J gene: TRBJ2-1; clone size: .; V gene: TRBV25-1; D gene: TRBD2; CDR3 protein: CASSEGGGAANEQFF; CDR3 DNA: TGTGCCAGCAGTGAAGGCGGGGGGGCCGCCAATGAGCAGTTCTTC
J gene: TRBJ2-5; clone size: .; V gene: TRBV18; D gene: .; CDR3 protein: CASSPDWGQEETQYF; CDR3 DNA: TGTGCCAGCTCACCAGACTGGGGGCAGGAAGAGACCCAGTACTTC
J gene: TRBJ1-5; clone size: .; V gene: TRBV6-5; D gene: .; CDR3 protein: CASSSGAWEPQHF; CDR3 DNA: TGTGCCAGCAGTAGCGGGGCATGGGAGCCCCAGCATTTT
J gene: TRBJ2-7; clone size: once; V gene: TRBV5-1; D gene: .; CDR3 protein: CASSFGSSYEQYF; CDR3 DNA: TGCGCCAGCAGCTTTGGGAGCTCCTACGAGCAGTACTTC
J gene: TRBJ1-2; clone size: .; V gene: TRBV24-1; D gene: .; CDR3 protein: CATSDIRGRGYTF; CDR3 DNA: TGTGCCACCAGTGACATCAGGGGTCGCGGCTACACCTTC
J gene: TRBJ1-2; clone size: .; V gene: TRBV28; D gene: .; CDR3 protein: CASSLGYGSGHNYGYTF; CDR3 DNA: TGTGCCAGCAGTTTGGGTTATGGCAGCGGTCATAACTATGGCTACACCTTC
J gene: TRBJ2-7; clone size: once; V gene: TRBV27; D gene: .; CDR3 protein: CASSSPGGDEQYF; CDR3 DNA: TGTGCCAGCAGTAGCCCAGGTGGCGACGAGCAGTACTTC
J gene: TRBJ2-1; clone size: .; V gene: TRBV7-3; D gene: TRBD2; CDR3 protein: CASSPEGGGASYNEQFF; CDR3 DNA: TGTGCCAGCAGCCCCGAGGGCGGGGGGGCCTCCTACAATGAGCAGTTCTTC
J gene: TRBJ1-1; clone size: .; V gene: TRBV12-3/TRBV12-4; D gene: TRBD1; CDR3 protein: CASRGQDSTEAFF; CDR3 DNA: TGTGCCAGCAGAGGACAGGACAGCACTGAAGCTTTCTTT